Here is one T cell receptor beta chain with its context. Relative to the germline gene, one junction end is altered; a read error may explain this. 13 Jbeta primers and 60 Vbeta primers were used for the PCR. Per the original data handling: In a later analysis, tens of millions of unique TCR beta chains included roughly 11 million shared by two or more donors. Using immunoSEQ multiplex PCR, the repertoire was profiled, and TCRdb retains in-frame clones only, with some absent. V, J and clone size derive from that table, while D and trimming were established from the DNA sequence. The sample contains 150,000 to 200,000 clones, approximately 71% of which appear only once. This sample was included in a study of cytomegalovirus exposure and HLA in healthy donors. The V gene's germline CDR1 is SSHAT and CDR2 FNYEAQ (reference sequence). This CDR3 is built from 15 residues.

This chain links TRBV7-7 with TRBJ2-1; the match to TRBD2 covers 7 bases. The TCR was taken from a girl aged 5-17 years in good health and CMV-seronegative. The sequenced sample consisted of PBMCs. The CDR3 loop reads CASSSGTNSYNEQFF. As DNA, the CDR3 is TGTGCTAGCAGCTCCGGGACTAACTCCTACAATGAGCAGTTCTTC.